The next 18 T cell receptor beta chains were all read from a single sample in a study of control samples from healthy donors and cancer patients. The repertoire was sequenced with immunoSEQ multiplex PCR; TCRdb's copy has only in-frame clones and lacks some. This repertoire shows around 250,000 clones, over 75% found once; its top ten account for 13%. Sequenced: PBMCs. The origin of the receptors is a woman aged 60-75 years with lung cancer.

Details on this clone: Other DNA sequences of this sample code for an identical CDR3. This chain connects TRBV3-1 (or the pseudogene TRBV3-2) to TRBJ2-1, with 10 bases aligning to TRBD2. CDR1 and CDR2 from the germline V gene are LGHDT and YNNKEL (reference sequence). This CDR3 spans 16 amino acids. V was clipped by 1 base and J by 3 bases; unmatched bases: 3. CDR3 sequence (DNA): TGTGCCAGCAGCCAAGTAGCGGGAGGAAACTACAATGAGCAGTTCTTC. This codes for CASSQVAGGNYNEQFF.

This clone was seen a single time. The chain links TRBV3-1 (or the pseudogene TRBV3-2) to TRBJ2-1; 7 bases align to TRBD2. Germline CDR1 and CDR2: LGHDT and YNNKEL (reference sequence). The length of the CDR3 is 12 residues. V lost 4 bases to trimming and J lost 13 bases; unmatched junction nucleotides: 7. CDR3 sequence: CASSPGLGRQFF. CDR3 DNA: TGTGCCAGCAGCCCCGGACTAGGACGTCAGTTCTTC.

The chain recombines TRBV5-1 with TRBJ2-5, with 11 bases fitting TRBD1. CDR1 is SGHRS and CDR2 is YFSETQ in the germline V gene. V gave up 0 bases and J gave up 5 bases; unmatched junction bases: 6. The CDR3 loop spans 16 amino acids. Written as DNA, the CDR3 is TGCGCCAGCAGCTTGGGGACAGGGGGCATTTCGGAGACCCAGTACTTC. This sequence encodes CASSLGTGGISETQYF.

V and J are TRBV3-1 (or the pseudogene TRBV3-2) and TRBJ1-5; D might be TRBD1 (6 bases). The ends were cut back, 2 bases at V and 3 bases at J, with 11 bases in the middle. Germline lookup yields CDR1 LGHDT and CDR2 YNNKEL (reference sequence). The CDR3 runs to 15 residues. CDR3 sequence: CASSQLSGDNQPQHF. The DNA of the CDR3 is TGTGCCAGCAGCCAATTATCAGGGGACAATCAGCCCCAGCATTTT.

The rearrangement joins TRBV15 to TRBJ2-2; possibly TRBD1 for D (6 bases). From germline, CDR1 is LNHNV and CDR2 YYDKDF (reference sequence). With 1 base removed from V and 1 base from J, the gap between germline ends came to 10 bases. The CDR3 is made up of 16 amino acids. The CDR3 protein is CATSRGPGQNTGELFF. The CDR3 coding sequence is TGTGCCACCAGCAGAGGACCGGGACAGAACACCGGGGAGCTGTTTTTT.

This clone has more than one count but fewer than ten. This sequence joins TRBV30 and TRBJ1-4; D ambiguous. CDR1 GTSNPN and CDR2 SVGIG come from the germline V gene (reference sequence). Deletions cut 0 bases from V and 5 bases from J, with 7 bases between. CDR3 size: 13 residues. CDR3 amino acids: CAWSVIRNEKLFF. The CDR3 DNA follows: TGTGCCTGGAGTGTAATCCGAAATGAAAAACTGTTTTTT.

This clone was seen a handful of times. The CDR3 protein is CASKRTGSYNEQFF. The CDR3 region has the DNA TGTGCCAGCAAAAGGACAGGGTCCTACAATGAGCAGTTCTTC. This sequence joins TRBV2 and TRBJ2-1; 8 bases map to TRBD1. The CDR3 totals 14 residues. CDR1 is SNHLY and CDR2 is FYNNEI in the germline V gene. The junction had 3 bases not matched to a gene; V was cut back by 7 bases and J by 1 base.

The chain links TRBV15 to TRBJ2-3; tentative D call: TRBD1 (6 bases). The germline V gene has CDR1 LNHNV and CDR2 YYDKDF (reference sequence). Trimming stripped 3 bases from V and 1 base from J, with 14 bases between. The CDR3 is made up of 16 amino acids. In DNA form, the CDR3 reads TGTGCCACCAGCAGGGACAGCCTTTTGGGCACAGATACGCAGTATTTT. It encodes CATSRDSLLGTDTQYF.

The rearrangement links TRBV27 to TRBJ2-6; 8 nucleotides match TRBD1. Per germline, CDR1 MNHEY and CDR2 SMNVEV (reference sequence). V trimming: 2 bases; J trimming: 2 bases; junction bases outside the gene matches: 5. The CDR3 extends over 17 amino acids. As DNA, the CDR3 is TGTGCCAGCAGTTTAAGGACAGGGTATGCTGGGGCCAACGTCCTGACTTTC. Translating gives CASSLRTGYAGANVLTF.

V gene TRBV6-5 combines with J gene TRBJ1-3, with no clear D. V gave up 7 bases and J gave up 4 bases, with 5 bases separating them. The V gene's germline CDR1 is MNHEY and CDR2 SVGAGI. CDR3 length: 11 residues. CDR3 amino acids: CASKEGNTIYF. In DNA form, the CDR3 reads TGTGCCAGCAAAGAGGGAAACACCATATATTTT.

The CDR3 protein is CASSPGQTDTQYF. Here the CDR3 DNA reads TGTGCCAGTAGTCCCGGACAGACAGATACGCAGTATTTT. This chain links TRBV19 with TRBJ2-3, with D possibly TRBD1 on 6 matching bases. CDR1 LNHDA and CDR2 SQIVND come from the germline V gene (reference sequence). The length of the CDR3 is 13 residues. Trimming took 5 bases from V and 3 from J, leaving 9 bases between them.

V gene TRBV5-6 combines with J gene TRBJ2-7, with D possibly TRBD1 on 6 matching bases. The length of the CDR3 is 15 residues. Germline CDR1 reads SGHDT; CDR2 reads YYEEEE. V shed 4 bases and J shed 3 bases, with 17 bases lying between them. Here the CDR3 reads CASSPRGRGIYEQYF. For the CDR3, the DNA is TGTGCCAGCAGCCCCCGGGGCAGGGGCATCTACGAGCAGTACTTC.

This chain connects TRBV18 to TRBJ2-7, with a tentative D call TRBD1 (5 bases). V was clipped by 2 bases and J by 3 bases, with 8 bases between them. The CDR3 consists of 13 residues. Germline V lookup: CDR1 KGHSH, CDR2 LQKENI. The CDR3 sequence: CASSPSRVYEQYF. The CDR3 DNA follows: TGTGCCAGCTCACCATCCAGGGTCTACGAGCAGTACTTC.

Here the CDR3 reads CASSQQTGNYGYTF. For the CDR3, the DNA is TGCGCCAGCAGCCAACAGACAGGGAACTATGGCTACACCTTC. The chain joins TRBV4-1 to TRBJ1-2; 7 bases map to TRBD1. J lost 2 bases, V lost 2 bases, and 2 bases had no gene match. Germline CDR1 and CDR2: MGHRA and YSYEKL. The CDR3 is made up of 14 amino acids.

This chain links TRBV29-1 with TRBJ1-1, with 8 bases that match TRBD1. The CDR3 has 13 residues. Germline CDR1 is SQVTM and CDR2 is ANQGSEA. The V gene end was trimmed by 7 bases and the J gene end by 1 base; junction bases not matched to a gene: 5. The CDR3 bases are TGCAGCGGTATCGGGACAGGGAACACTGAAGCTTTCTTT. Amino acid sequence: CSGIGTGNTEAFF.

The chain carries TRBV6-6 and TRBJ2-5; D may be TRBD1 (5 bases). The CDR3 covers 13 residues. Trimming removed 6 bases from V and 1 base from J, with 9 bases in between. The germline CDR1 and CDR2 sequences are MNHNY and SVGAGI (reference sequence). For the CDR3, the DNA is TGTGCCAGCAGCCCCAGGGTCCAAGAGACCCAGTACTTC. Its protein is CASSPRVQETQYF.

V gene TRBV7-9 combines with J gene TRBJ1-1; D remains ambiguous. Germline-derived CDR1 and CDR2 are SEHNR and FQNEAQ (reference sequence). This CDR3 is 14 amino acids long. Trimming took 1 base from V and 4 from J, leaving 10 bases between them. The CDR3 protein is CASSLEETRTEAFF. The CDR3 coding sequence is TGTGCCAGCAGCTTAGAAGAGACACGCACTGAAGCTTTCTTT.

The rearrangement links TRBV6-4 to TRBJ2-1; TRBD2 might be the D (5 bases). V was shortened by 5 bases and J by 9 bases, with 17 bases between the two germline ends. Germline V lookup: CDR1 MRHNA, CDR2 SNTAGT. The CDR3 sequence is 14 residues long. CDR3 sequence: CASSSMPAEGEQFF. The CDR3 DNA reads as TGTGCCAGCAGTTCAATGCCGGCCGAGGGTGAGCAGTTCTTC.